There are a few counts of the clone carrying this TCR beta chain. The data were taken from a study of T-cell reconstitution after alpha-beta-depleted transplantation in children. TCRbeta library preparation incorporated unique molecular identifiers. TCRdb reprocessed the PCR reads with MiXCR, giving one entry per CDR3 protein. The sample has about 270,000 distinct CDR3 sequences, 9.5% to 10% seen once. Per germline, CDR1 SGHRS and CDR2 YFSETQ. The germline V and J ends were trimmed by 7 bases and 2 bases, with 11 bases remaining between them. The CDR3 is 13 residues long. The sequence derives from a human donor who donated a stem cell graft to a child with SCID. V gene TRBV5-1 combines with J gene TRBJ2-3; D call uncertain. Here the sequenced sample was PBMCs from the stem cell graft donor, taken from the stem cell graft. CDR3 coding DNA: TGCGCCAGCGGCCGGGCCCCCACAGATACGCAGTATTTT. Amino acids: CASGRAPTDTQYF. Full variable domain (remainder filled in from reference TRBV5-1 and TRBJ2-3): KAGVTQTPRYLIKTRGQQVTLSCSPISGHRSVSWYQQTPGQGLQFLFEYFSETQRNKGNFPGRFSGRQFSNSRSEMNVSTLELGDSALYLCASGRAPTDTQYFGPGTRLTVL.